This passage covers 26 T cell receptor beta chains from one sample sequenced in a study of CD4+ T cells in melanoma. Sequencing used immunoSEQ multiplex PCR; TCRdb keeps in-frame clones, though not all of them. The sample lists some 150,000 clones, around 90% occurring once. Every receptor here comes from a human donor with melanoma.

The chain carries TRBV28 and TRBJ1-1; D might be TRBD1 (6 bases). Per germline, CDR1 MDHEN and CDR2 SYDVKM. Trimming shortened V by 6 bases and J by 7 bases, and 12 bases separated the two germline ends. CDR3 length: 12 amino acids. The CDR3 DNA reads TGTGCCAGCAGGACGTTACAGGGTGAAGCTTTCTTT. Translating gives CASRTLQGEAFF. Based on the CDR3 plus reference TRBV28 and TRBJ1-1, the full variable domain is DVKVTQSSRYLVKRTGEKVFLECVQDMDHENMFWYRQDPGLGLRLIYFSYDVKMKEKGDIPEGYSVSREKKERFSLILESASTNQTSMYLCASRTLQGEAFFGQGTRLTVV.

The CDR3 sequence is CATSREAGQGAPEQYF. The CDR3 region has the DNA TGTGCCACCAGCAGAGAAGCGGGACAGGGGGCTCCCGAGCAGTACTTC. This rearrangement joins TRBV15 to TRBJ2-7; 12 bases are a match to TRBD1. The V gene's germline CDR1 is LNHNV and CDR2 YYDKDF (reference sequence). This CDR3 has 16 residues. The ends lost 0 bases at V and 6 bases at J; junction bases unmatched: 6.

This clone has just a few counts. J is TRBJ1-2 and V is TRBV4-1, with D unclear. The CDR3 is made up of 16 amino acids. V was shortened by 0 bases and J by 8 bases, with 19 bases between the two germline ends. Germline lookup yields CDR1 MGHRA and CDR2 YSYEKL. The CDR3 region is CASSQDDRGVVGGYTF. The CDR3 coding sequence is TGCGCCAGCAGCCAAGATGATAGAGGAGTAGTGGGCGGCTACACCTTC.

V gene TRBV2 combines with J gene TRBJ2-2, with 9 bases identical to TRBD2. J gave up 4 bases and V 5 bases, and 8 bases lay outside the gene matches. The CDR3 totals 16 residues. Per the germline V gene, CDR1 is SNHLY and CDR2 is FYNNEI. CDR3 region: CASSKDWRGGTGELFF. The CDR3 region has the DNA TGTGCCAGCAGTAAGGACTGGCGGGGGGGCACCGGGGAGCTGTTTTTT. The full variable domain, its missing parts supplied by reference TRBV2 and TRBJ2-2, is EPEVTQTPSHQVTQMGQEVILRCVPISNHLYFYWYRQILGQKVEFLVSFYNNEISEKSEIFDDQFSVERPDGSNFTLKIRSTKLEDSAMYFCASSKDWRGGTGELFFGEGSRLTVL.

This chain uses TRBV18 with TRBJ2-3, with 7 bases fitting TRBD1. The CDR3 is made up of 15 amino acids. The trim removed 3 bases at V and 1 base at J, leaving 4 bases unmatched. CDR1 and CDR2 from the germline V gene are KGHSH and LQKENI. CDR3 bases: TGTGCCAGCTCACCGAGCGACAGGGGCACAGATACGCAGTATTTT. It translates to CASSPSDRGTDTQYF.

The J gene is TRBJ1-6, the V gene TRBV6-5, with D perhaps TRBD1 (6 bases). The length of the CDR3 is 14 residues. Germline CDR1 MNHEY, CDR2 SVGAGI. Trimming removed 4 bases at V and 9 bases at J, with 13 bases between. The CDR3 spells CASSSSGGSSPLHF. As DNA, the CDR3 is TGTGCCAGCAGTTCATCGGGGGGCTCTTCACCCCTCCACTTT.

This clone was observed a single time. This chain links TRBV7-9 with TRBJ1-1, with D unresolved. The ends were cut back, 1 base at V and 2 bases at J, with 11 bases in the middle. CDR3 size: 15 residues. Germline loops: CDR1 SEHNR, CDR2 FQNEAQ (reference sequence). CDR3 nucleotides: TGTGCCAGCAGCTTAGTTCGGGCAATTAACACTGAAGCTTTCTTT. This encodes CASSLVRAINTEAFF.

Turning to this clone: At one boundary the junction diverges from the germline segment, which might be a read error. This sample includes further DNA sequences coding for the same CDR3. The rearrangement uses TRBV18 and TRBJ1-5; D not resolved. CDR3 length equals 14 residues. CDR1 and CDR2 (germline): KGHSH, LQKENI. The CDR3 reads CASSPQNSNQPQHF. The CDR3, as DNA: TGTGCCAGCTCGCCACAGAATAGCAATCAGCCCCAGCATTTT.

The chain uses TRBV29-1 and TRBJ2-4; no definite D call. Germline-derived CDR1 and CDR2 are SQVTM and ANQGSEA. The CDR3 runs to 13 residues. Between the trimmed V and J ends, which lost 2 bases and 0 bases, there was a span of 5 bases. CDR3 in amino acids: CSVEIVAKNIQYF. CDR3 in DNA: TGCAGCGTTGAAATAGTAGCCAAAAACATTCAGTACTTC.

The chain joins TRBV16 to TRBJ1-6; D not resolved. CDR3 length: 13 residues. V lost 2 bases and J 10 bases, leaving 9 bases between the germline ends. CDR1 is KGHSY and CDR2 is FQNENV in the germline V gene. The CDR3 DNA reads as TGTGCCAGCAGCCAACCCGGAGGGTCACCCCTCCACTTT. This gives the protein CASSQPGGSPLHF.

The chain employs TRBV19 and TRBJ2-3, with 11 bases lining up with TRBD1. Per germline, CDR1 LNHDA and CDR2 SQIVND (reference sequence). V was pared by 6 bases and J by 5 bases, with 7 bases of the junction left unmatched. This CDR3 is 15 amino acids long. Written as DNA, the CDR3 is TGTGCCAGTAGCCTCGGACAGGGGGCAGGAGATACGCAGTATTTT. Translation gives CASSLGQGAGDTQYF.

This chain links TRBV5-4 with TRBJ2-5; D is ambiguous. Germline V gene data show CDR1 as SGHNT and CDR2 as YYREEE (reference sequence). CDR3 length: 15 amino acids. V was pared by 3 bases and J by 4 bases, with 16 bases between. This CDR3 is CASSWLPGTGETQYF. The CDR3 DNA follows: TGTGCCAGCAGCTGGCTCCCTGGTACGGGAGAGACCCAGTACTTC. The full variable domain, in which reference TRBV5-4 and TRBJ2-5 provide the parts outside the CDR3, is ETGVTQSPTHLIKTRGQQVTLRCSSQSGHNTVSWYQQALGQGPQFIFQYYREEENGRGNFPPRFSGLQFPNYSSELNVNALELDDSALYLCASSWLPGTGETQYFGPGTRLLVL.

V usage is TRBV9 and J usage is TRBJ2-3; D ambiguous. This CDR3 comprises 13 residues. Germline V CDR1 and CDR2: SGDLS, YYNGEE. V was cut by 1 base and J by 6 bases, with 9 bases left in between. CDR3 in amino acids: CASSVPGRDTQYF. CDR3 bases: TGTGCCAGCAGCGTACCAGGTCGGGATACGCAGTATTTT.

This clone appeared a few times. The chain carries TRBV6-1 and TRBJ2-3, with D possibly matching TRBD2 (6 bases). Trimming cost V 8 bases and J 2 bases, with 11 bases left between them. This CDR3 spans 13 amino acids. Germline V gene lookup returns CDR1 MNHNS and CDR2 SASEGT. CDR3 coding DNA: TGTGCCAGCCTCGGGGGTCCCACAGATACGCAGTATTTT. Amino acid sequence: CASLGGPTDTQYF.

The chain carries TRBV7-6 and TRBJ1-4; D remains ambiguous. The CDR3 has 14 residues. The germline V and J ends were trimmed by 4 bases and 0 bases, with 6 bases remaining between them. Looked up from germline, CDR1 is SGHVS and CDR2 is FNYEAQ. CDR3 sequence (DNA): TGTGCCAGCAGCTCTCATTCAACTAATGAAAAACTGTTTTTT. Translation gives CASSSHSTNEKLFF.

The chain recombines TRBV19 with TRBJ1-2, with 7 bases aligning to TRBD1. CDR3 length: 15 amino acids. The J segment lost 4 bases and the V segment lost 5 bases, leaving 10 bases of the junction unmatched. Germline V gene sequence: CDR1 LNHDA, CDR2 SQIVND (reference sequence). The CDR3 bases are TGTGCCAGTAGTGCCCCCGACAGGGTTGGCTATGGCTACACCTTC. Translation: CASSAPDRVGYGYTF.

The chain combines TRBV5-4 with TRBJ2-3; TRBD2 might be the D (7 bases). Germline CDR1 is SGHNT and CDR2 is YYREEE (reference sequence). This CDR3 is built from 16 residues. V was clipped by 3 bases and J by 1 base, with 15 bases between them. CDR3 nucleotides: TGTGCCAGCAGCTCGGGTGGCGGGGGCGGCACAGATACGCAGTATTTT. Its translation is CASSSGGGGGTDTQYF.

V gene TRBV5-6 combines with J gene TRBJ2-5; D is possibly TRBD1 (6 bases). Germline CDR1 reads SGHDT; CDR2 reads YYEEEE. V was clipped by 4 bases and J by 1 base, with 8 bases between them. The CDR3 is made up of 13 amino acids. DNA of the CDR3: TGTGCCAGCAGCCCGGACAGCCAAGAGACCCAGTACTTC. This sequence encodes CASSPDSQETQYF.

This chain connects TRBV6-5 to TRBJ2-3; 8 bases line up with TRBD1. CDR1 and CDR2 (germline): MNHEY, SVGAGI. The V segment lost 1 base and the J segment 6 bases; nucleotides outside the gene matches: 6. The CDR3 is 15 amino acids. Written as DNA, the CDR3 is TGTGCCAGCAGTTACTTCGGACAGGGACAGGATACGCAGTATTTT. This gives the protein CASSYFGQGQDTQYF.

The rearrangement joins TRBV27 to TRBJ1-3, with TRBD1 as a possible D gene (6 bases). Trimming cost V 6 bases and J 2 bases, with 8 bases left between them. Germline CDR1 MNHEY, CDR2 SMNVEV (reference sequence). This CDR3 is built from 13 residues. The CDR3 nucleotides are TGTGCCAGCAGGGGACAACCTGGAAACACCATATATTTT. Residues: CASRGQPGNTIYF.

The chain links TRBV7-8 to TRBJ1-4; no clear D. V was trimmed by 5 bases and J by 5 bases, leaving 15 bases between them. CDR3 size: 15 residues. CDR1 SGHVS and CDR2 FQNEAQ come from the germline V gene. CDR3 DNA: TGTGCCAGCAGCCCTTCCCCCGGACGGAATGAAAAACTGTTTTTT. This translates into CASSPSPGRNEKLFF.

The chain recombines TRBV29-1 with TRBJ1-2; weak D call: TRBD1 (5 bases). Trimming stripped 6 bases from V and 4 bases from J, with 12 bases between. CDR1 and CDR2 (germline): SQVTM, ANQGSEA. The CDR3 spans 12 residues. The CDR3 nucleotides are TGCAGCGTCCAGGGATGGGGCTATGGCTACACCTTC. It yields the protein CSVQGWGYGYTF.

The chain couples TRBV18 to TRBJ2-5; TRBD1 matches 7 bases. The junction had 8 bases not matched to a gene; V was cut back by 0 bases and J by 1 base. The CDR3 sequence is 17 residues long. The germline V gene has CDR1 KGHSH and CDR2 LQKENI. CDR3: CASSPPGDSESQETQYF. The CDR3 DNA sequence: TGTGCCAGCTCACCACCAGGGGACAGTGAAAGCCAAGAGACCCAGTACTTC.

CDR3 sequence (DNA): TGTGCCAGCAGCCAAATGGACAGCTTCTATGGCTACACCTTC. Its protein product is CASSQMDSFYGYTF. This sequence joins TRBV14 and TRBJ1-2; tentative D call: TRBD1 (6 bases). Trimming took off 2 bases at V and 4 bases at J, with 11 bases between the two ends. Germline CDR1 and CDR2: SGHDN and FVKESK. This CDR3 has 14 amino acids.

The chain couples TRBV29-1 to TRBJ1-2; D not certain. Trimming left V 7 bases short and J 6 bases short, with 12 bases between. In germline, CDR1 is SQVTM, CDR2 ANQGSEA. This CDR3 contains 11 residues. CDR3 in amino acids: CSGGSGDGYTF. The CDR3, as DNA: TGCAGCGGCGGAAGTGGGGATGGCTACACCTTC.

This clone has a single count. The chain joins TRBV10-1 to TRBJ1-1; tentative D call: TRBD1 (5 bases). The CDR3 is made up of 12 amino acids. Per germline, CDR1 WNHNN and CDR2 SYGVQD (reference sequence). Trimming pared 8 bases from V and 7 bases from J, leaving 14 bases between. This CDR3 reads CASETQGNEAFF. In DNA, the CDR3 is TGCGCCAGCGAGACGCAGGGAAATGAAGCTTTCTTT.